What follows is one T cell receptor (beta chain) and its context. The antigen it recognizes is unknown. No much larger clonotype is one base removed from it; base qualities were not supplied. Libraries were prepared through the immunoSEQ multiplex PCR assay. The TCRbeta CDR3 region and adjacent sequences were amplified and sequenced from pancreatic genomic DNA. The paper's processing steps were these. Repertoire diversity was assessed as a mean normalized Shannon-Wiener index, and productive clonality and productive rearrangement counts were also measured. Control and chronic pancreatitis repertoire metrics were compared with the nonparametric Mann-Whitney U test. A clonotype counted as shared when its CDR3beta sequence had identical amino acid composition and length across subjects. Held by TCRdb, this immuneACCESS table contains in-frame sequences only and omits some clones. Under half of the omission traces to an unresolved V gene where checked; the cause of the rest is unknown. V, J and clone size were drawn from that table, and D and trimming were deduced from the DNA. This sample lists around 1,800 clones; around 76% were detected once. The ten largest clones capture around 16% of the sample.

Chronic pancreatitis pancreas tissue was obtained from patients undergoing total pancreatectomy with islet autotransplantation (TPIAT). Included chronic pancreatitis patients had no known history of diabetes. For TCRbeta sequencing, genomic DNA was extracted directly from bulk pancreas tissue, without T cell sorting. Pancreas tissues from patients and organ donors were collected consecutively at two US centers. This entry belongs to a study of immune characteristics of hereditary and idiopathic chronic pancreatitis. With respect to the entire study: The study profiled local pancreatic immune cells and TCRbeta repertoires in hereditary and idiopathic chronic pancreatitis compared with control organ donor pancreases. In total, 5 control pancreases, 7 or 8 hereditary chronic pancreatitis pancreases and roughly six idiopathic chronic pancreatitis pancreases underwent TCRbeta sequencing. The gDNA-based approach was chosen because it involved minimal in vitro experimental manipulation of pancreas-infiltrating T cells. On the study overall, not on this receptor specifically: Hereditary and idiopathic chronic pancreatitis differed in Vbeta-Jbeta gene family usage, including TRBV10, TRBV19, TRBV23 and TRBV5. Compared with controls, both chronic pancreatitis groups had significantly higher TCRbeta repertoire diversity and lower clonality. Among under 15 chronic pancreatitis patients, higher numbers of productive TCR rearrangements went along with higher disease severity scores, showing a positive correlation. Chronic pancreatitis caused by alcohol use was not included in the study. Because patient tissue could be obtained only at the time of TPIAT, differences in disease duration may have affected the immune findings.

From its cysteine to its phenylalanine, the CDR3 spans 15 amino acids. The entry retains the CDR3 DNA only, 45 bases that are in frame from base 1. V sheds 6 bases and J sheds 1 base, leaving 13 bases between their ends. Reading the germline V gene gives CDR1 MGHRA and CDR2 YSYEKL. This receptor was obtained from a human donor with chronic pancreatitis. The chain joins TRBV4-1 to TRBJ1-5, with no confident D gene call. Sequencing was performed on pancreas tissue with hereditary chronic pancreatitis. CDR3 protein: CASRSDRRSNQPQHF. The sequenced DNA is TGCGCCAGCAGATCAGACCGGCGGAGCAATCAGCCCCAGCATTTT.